This TCR beta chain was profiled in a study of vaccination and CD4 T cells after COVID-19. Study-wide background: The stimulating agents, overlapping spike peptides, came from SARS-CoV-2, HCoV-NL63, HCoV-OC43 and HCoV-229E.

The Oncomine TCR Beta short-read assay was applied to DNA of cultured CD4+ T cells. TCRdb re-called the PCR reads with MiXCR, one entry per CDR3 protein. The sample lists under 20,000 distinct CDR3 sequences; 48% were seen once. Germline values: CDR1 LGHNA, CDR2 YNFKEQ. The J segment lost 0 bases and the V segment lost 1 base, leaving 3 bases of the junction unmatched. The CDR3 contains 18 residues. This clonotype was seen a handful of times. Its target is unknown. As to treatment: approximately nine-day PBMC culture with coronavirus spike peptide pools or control peptides (ViraFEST assay). This rearrangement joins TRBV4-2 to TRBJ2-3, with TRBD2 identical over 14 bases. This material consisted of CD4+ T cells from blood, cultured in vitro, taken before SARS-CoV-2 vaccination. The receptor's source is a human donor who had recovered from COVID-19. DNA of the CDR3: TGTGCCAGCAGCCAAGGACTAGCGGGAGGGCCTAGCACAGATACGCAGTATTTT. It yields the protein CASSQGLAGGPSTDTQYF.